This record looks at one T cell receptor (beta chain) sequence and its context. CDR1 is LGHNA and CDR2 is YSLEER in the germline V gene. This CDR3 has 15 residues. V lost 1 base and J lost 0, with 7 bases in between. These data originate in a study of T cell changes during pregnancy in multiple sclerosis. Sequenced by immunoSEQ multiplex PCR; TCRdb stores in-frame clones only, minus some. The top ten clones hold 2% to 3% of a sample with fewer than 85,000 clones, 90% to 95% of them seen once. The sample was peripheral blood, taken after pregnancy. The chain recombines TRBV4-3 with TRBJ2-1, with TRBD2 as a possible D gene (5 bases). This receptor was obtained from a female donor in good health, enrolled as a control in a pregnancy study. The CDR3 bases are TGCGCCAGCAGCCAAGGGGAGAGCTCCTACAATGAGCAGTTCTTC. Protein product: CASSQGESSYNEQFF.